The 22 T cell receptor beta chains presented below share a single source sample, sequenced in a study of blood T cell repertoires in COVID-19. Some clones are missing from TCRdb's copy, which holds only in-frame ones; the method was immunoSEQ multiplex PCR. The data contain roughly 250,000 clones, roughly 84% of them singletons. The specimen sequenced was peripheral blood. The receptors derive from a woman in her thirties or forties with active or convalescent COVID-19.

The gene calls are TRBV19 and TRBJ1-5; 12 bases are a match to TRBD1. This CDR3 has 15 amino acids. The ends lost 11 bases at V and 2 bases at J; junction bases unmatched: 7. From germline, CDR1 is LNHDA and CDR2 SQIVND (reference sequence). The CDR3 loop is CAGGQGAGGNQPQHF. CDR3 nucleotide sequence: TGTGCCGGGGGACAGGGGGCTGGGGGCAATCAGCCCCAGCATTTT.

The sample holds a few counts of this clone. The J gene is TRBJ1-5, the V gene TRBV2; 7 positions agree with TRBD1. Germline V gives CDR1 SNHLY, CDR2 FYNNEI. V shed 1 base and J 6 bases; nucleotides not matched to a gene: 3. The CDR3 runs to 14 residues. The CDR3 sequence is CASSEEGGGQPQHF. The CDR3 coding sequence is TGTGCCAGCAGTGAAGAAGGGGGCGGTCAGCCCCAGCATTTT. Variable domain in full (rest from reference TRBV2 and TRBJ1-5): EPEVTQTPSHQVTQMGQEVILRCVPISNHLYFYWYRQILGQKVEFLVSFYNNEISEKSEIFDDQFSVERPDGSNFTLKIRSTKLEDSAMYFCASSEEGGGQPQHFGDGTRLSIL.

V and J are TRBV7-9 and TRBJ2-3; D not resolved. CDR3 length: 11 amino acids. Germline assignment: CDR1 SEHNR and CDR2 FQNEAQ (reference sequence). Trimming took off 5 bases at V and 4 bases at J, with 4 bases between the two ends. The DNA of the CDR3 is TGTGCCAGCAGCCCTGCAGATACGCAGTATTTT. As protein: CASSPADTQYF.

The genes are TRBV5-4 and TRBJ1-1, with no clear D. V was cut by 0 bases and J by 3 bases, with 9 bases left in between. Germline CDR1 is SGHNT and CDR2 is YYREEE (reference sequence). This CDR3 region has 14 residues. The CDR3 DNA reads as TGTGCCAGCAGCTTGGCAGGTAGTGACACTGAAGCTTTCTTT. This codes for CASSLAGSDTEAFF. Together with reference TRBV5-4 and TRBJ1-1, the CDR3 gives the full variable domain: ETGVTQSPTHLIKTRGQQVTLRCSSQSGHNTVSWYQQALGQGPQFIFQYYREEENGRGNFPPRFSGLQFPNYSSELNVNALELDDSALYLCASSLAGSDTEAFFGQGTRLTVV.

The CDR3 nucleotides read TGTGCCAGCAGCGTTCGGGACACCCAAGAGACCCAGTACTTC. Amino acids: CASSVRDTQETQYF. The gene calls are TRBV9 and TRBJ2-5, with a tentative D call TRBD1 (6 bases). V shed 2 bases and J shed 1 base, with 9 bases lying between them. CDR1 is SGDLS and CDR2 is YYNGEE in the germline V gene. The CDR3 loop spans 14 amino acids.

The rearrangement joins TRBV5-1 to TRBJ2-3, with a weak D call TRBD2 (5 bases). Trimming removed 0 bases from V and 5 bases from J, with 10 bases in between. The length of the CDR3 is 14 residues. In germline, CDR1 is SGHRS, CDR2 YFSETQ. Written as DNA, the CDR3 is TGCGCCAGCAGCTTGGCCTTGAGCGGAGATACGCAGTATTTT. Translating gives CASSLALSGDTQYF.

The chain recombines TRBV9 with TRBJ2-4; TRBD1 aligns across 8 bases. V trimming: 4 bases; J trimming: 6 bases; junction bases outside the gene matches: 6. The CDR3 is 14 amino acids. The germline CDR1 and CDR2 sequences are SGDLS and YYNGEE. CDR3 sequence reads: CASSPGTGGNIQYF. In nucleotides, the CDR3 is TGTGCCAGCAGCCCGGGGACAGGAGGAAACATTCAGTACTTC.

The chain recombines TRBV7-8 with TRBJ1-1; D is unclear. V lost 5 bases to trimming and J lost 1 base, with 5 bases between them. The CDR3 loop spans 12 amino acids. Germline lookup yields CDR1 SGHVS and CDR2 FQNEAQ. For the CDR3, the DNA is TGTGCCAGCAGCCCTAAGAACACTGAAGCTTTCTTT. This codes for CASSPKNTEAFF.

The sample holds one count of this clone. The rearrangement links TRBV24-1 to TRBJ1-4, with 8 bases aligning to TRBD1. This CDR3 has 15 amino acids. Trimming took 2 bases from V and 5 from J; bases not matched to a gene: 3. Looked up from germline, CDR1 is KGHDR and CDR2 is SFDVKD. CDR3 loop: CATSDSGTGNEKLFF. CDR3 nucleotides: TGTGCCACCAGTGATTCCGGGACAGGAAATGAAAAACTGTTTTTT.

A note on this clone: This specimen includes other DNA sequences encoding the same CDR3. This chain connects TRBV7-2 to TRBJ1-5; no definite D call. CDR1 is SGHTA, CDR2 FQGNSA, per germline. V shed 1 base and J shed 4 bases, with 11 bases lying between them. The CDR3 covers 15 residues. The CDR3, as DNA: TGTGCCAGCAGCTTAGGAGGGAGGCGAAATCAGCCCCAGCATTTT. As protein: CASSLGGRRNQPQHF.

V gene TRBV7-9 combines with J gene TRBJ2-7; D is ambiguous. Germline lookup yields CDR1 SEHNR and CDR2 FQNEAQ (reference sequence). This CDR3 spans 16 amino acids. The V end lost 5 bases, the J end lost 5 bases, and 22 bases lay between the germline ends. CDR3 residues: CASSPSNSGYANEQYV. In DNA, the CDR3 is TGTGCCAGCAGCCCTAGTAACTCGGGTTACGCTAACGAGCAGTACGTC.

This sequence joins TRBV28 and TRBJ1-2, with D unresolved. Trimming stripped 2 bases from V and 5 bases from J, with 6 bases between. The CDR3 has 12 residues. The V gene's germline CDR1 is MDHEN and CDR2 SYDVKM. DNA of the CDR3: TGTGCCAGCAGTTTAGTAGATTATGGCTACACCTTC. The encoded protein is CASSLVDYGYTF.

The CDR3 region has the DNA TGTGCCAGTAGTATAGTTCAAGGGGTCTATGGCTACACCTTC. Residues: CASSIVQGVYGYTF. The rearrangement links TRBV19 to TRBJ1-2; D may be TRBD1 (5 bases). The germline gives CDR1 LNHDA, CDR2 SQIVND (reference sequence). The length of the CDR3 is 14 residues. V was trimmed by 1 base and J by 4 bases, leaving 10 bases between them.

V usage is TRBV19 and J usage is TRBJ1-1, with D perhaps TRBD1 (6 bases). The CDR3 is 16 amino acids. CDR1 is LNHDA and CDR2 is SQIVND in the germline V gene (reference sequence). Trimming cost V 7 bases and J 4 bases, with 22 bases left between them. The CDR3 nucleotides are TGTGCCAGTATCGCCCCCACAGGGCACCGGGTCACTGAAGCTTTCTTT. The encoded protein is CASIAPTGHRVTEAFF.

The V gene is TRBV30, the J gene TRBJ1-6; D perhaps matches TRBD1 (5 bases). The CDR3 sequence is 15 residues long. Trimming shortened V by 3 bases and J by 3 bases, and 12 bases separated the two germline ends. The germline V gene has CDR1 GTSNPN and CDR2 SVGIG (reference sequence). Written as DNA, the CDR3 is TGTGCCTGGAGCTCTAAGACAGACTATAATTCACCCCTCCACTTT. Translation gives CAWSSKTDYNSPLHF.

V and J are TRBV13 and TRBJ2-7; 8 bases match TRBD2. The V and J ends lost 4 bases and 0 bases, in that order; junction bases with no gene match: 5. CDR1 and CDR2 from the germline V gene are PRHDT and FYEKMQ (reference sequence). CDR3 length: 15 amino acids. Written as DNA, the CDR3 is TGTGCCAGCAGCTGGCGGGGGGCGAGCTCCTACGAGCAGTACGTC. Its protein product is CASSWRGASSYEQYV.

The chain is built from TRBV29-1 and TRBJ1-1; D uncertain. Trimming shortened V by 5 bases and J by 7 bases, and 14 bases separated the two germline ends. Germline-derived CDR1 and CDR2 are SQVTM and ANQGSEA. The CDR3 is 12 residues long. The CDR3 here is CSVSGRRFEAFF. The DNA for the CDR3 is TGCAGCGTTTCCGGGAGAAGATTTGAAGCTTTCTTT.

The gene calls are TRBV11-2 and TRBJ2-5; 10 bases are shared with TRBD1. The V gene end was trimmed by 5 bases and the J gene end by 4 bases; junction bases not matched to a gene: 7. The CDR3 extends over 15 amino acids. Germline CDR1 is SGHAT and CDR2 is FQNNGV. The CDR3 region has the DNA TGTGCCAGCAGCCAAGACAGGGGGCGTGGAGAGACCCAGTACTTC. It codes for CASSQDRGRGETQYF.

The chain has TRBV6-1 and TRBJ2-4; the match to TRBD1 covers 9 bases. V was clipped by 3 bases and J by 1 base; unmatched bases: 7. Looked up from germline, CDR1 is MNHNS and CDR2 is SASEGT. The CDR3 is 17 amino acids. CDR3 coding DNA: TGTGCCAGCAGTGAGGGACAGGGAGGGATGGCCAAAAACATTCAGTACTTC. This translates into CASSEGQGGMAKNIQYF.

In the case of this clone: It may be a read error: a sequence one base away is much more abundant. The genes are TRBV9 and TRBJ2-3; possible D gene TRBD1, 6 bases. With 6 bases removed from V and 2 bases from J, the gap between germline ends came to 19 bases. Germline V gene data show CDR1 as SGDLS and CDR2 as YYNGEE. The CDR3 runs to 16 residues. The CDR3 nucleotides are TGTGCCAGCAACCAACAGGGCCGAACAACCACAGATACGCAGTATTTT. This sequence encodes CASNQQGRTTTDTQYF.

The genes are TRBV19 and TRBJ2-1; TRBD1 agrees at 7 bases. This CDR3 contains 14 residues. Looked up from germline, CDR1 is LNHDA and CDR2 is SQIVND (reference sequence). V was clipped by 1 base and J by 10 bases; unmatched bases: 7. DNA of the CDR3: TGTGCCAGTAGTATAGTGACAGGGCTTGGGGAGCAGTTCTTC. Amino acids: CASSIVTGLGEQFF.

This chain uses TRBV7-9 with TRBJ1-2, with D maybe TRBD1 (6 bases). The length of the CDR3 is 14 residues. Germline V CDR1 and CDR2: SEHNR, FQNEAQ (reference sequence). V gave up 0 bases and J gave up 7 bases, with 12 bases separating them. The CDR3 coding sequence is TGTGCCAGCAGCTTAGCCGGACAGTTAAGTGGCTACACCTTC. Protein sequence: CASSLAGQLSGYTF.